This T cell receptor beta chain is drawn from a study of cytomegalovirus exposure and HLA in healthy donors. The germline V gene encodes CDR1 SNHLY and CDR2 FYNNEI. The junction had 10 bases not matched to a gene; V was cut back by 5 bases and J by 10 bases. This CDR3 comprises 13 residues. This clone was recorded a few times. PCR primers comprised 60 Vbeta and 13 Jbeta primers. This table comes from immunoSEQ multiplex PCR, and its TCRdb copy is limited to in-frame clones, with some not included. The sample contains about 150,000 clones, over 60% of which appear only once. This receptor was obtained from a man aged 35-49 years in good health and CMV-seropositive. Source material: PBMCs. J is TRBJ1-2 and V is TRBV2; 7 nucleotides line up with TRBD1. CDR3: CASSRTGGAFYTF. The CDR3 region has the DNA TGTGCCAGCAGTCGGACAGGCGGCGCCTTCTACACCTTC.